Listed below are T cell receptor beta chains from one sample, sequenced in a study of low-dose radiotherapy and immunotherapy resistance in tumors. TCRdb used MiXCR to reprocess the reads, holding one entry per CDR3 protein. Seen here are 95,000 to 100,000 distinct CDR3 sequences, less than 25% observed once, and the top ten hold roughly 4%. The sequencing here drew on PBMCs, taken after low-dose radiotherapy plus immunotherapy. The receptors were gathered from a male donor with prostate cancer. Each CDR3 is given with its conserved first and last residue. The order of the fields is J gene, D gene, V gene, clone size, CDR3 DNA, CDR3 protein. D genes are given only for firm matches. Clone size, where shown, is once, few, many, or a class for clones that have expanded.

J: TRBJ2-1; D: .; V: TRBV11-2; size: many; DNA: TGTGCCAGCAGCCCAAACAGGGAACTAGAGCAGTTCTTC; CDR3: CASSPNRELEQFF
J: TRBJ2-7; D: TRBD1; V: TRBV12-3/TRBV12-4; size: many; DNA: TGTGCCAGCAGTACGCCGGGACAGGGACCGCAGTACTTC; CDR3: CASSTPGQGPQYF
J: TRBJ2-7; D: .; V: TRBV5-1; size: many; DNA: TGCGCCAGCAGCCTGGCCTTGGGGGCGAGCTCCTACGAGCAGTACTTC; CDR3: CASSLALGASSYEQYF
J: TRBJ2-1; D: TRBD2; V: TRBV20-1; size: few; DNA: TGCAGTGCTAGAGATCGACTAGCGGGGGTAGGTGAGCAGTTCTTC; CDR3: CSARDRLAGVGEQFF
J: TRBJ2-3; D: TRBD2; V: TRBV5-4; size: many; DNA: TGTGCCAGCAGCAGGAGTGCACTAGCGGGGGGCACAGATACGCAGTATTTT; CDR3: CASSRSALAGGTDTQYF
J: TRBJ2-7; D: .; V: TRBV18; size: many; DNA: TGTGCCAGCTCCCCTCAGGGGAAAGCCTACGAGCAGTACTTC; CDR3: CASSPQGKAYEQYF
J: TRBJ2-3; D: TRBD2; V: TRBV24-1; size: many; DNA: TGTGCCACCAGTGATCCGGGGACTAGCGGGGGCCCAGATACGCAGTATTTT; CDR3: CATSDPGTSGGPDTQYF
J: TRBJ2-3; D: .; V: TRBV20-1; size: many; DNA: TGCAGTGCTAGATATCATTCTAGCACAGATACGCAGTATTTT; CDR3: CSARYHSSTDTQYF
J: TRBJ2-1; D: TRBD2; V: TRBV6-5; size: once; DNA: TGTGCCAGCAGAGAAGGAGCGGGGGGTCTGGGTGAGCAGTTCTTC; CDR3: CASREGAGGLGEQFF
J: TRBJ2-5; D: .; V: TRBV24-1; size: many; DNA: TGTGCCACCAGTGATAGTCGGGACGGGGCCATCCAAGAGACCCAGTACTTC; CDR3: CATSDSRDGAIQETQYF
J: TRBJ2-3; D: .; V: TRBV3-1; size: many; DNA: TGTGCCAGCAGCGGGGGCCGAAGCACAGATACGCAGTATTTT; CDR3: CASSGGRSTDTQYF
J: TRBJ1-2; D: .; V: TRBV27; size: once; DNA: TGTGCCAGCAGCCCAAGGGCGCGGACCTGGGGCTACACCTTC; CDR3: CASSPRARTWGYTF
J: TRBJ2-7; D: TRBD1; V: TRBV7-9; size: many; DNA: TGTGCCAGCAGCCCCGGACAGGGCGTCGACTACGAGCAGTACTTC; CDR3: CASSPGQGVDYEQYF
J: TRBJ1-1; D: .; V: TRBV9; size: many; DNA: TGTGCCAGCAGCAGAGGGGCACAGGCTTTCTTT; CDR3: CASSRGAQAFF
J: TRBJ2-7; D: .; V: TRBV27; size: .; DNA: TGTGCCAGCAGTCGAACGGGCCCTCGTTACGAGCAGTACTTC; CDR3: CASSRTGPRYEQYF
J: TRBJ2-1; D: .; V: TRBV5-4; size: many; DNA: TGTGCCAGCAGCTTGGACAGAAGCAACTCCTACAATGAGCAGTTCTTC; CDR3: CASSLDRSNSYNEQFF
J: TRBJ1-5; D: TRBD1; V: TRBV10-3; size: .; DNA: TGTGCCATCAGTGAGTTCAGGGGGGACAATCAGCCCCAGCATTTT; CDR3: CAISEFRGDNQPQHF
J: TRBJ2-2; D: TRBD1; V: TRBV5-4; size: many; DNA: TGTGCCATCACGACCGGGACAGACAATCTTATCACGAACACCGGGGAGCTGTTTTTT; CDR3: CAITTGTDNLITNTGELFF